These 30 T cell receptor beta chains were all obtained from the same sample, sequenced in a study of shared clonotypes between healthy human individuals. Sequenced by immunoSEQ multiplex PCR; TCRdb stores in-frame clones only, minus some. This table has fewer than 850,000 clones, around 72% appearing once. Sequencing input: memory CD4+ T cells sorted from blood. Stated subset: CD45RA-negative fraction. All receptors derive from a woman aged 25 to 39 in good health.

The chain uses TRBV21-1 and TRBJ2-7. TRBV21-1 is shown as a pseudogene. This CDR3 comprises 15 residues. CDR3 region: CASSKLAALSYEQYF. CDR3 DNA sequence: TGTGCCAGCAGCAAATTGGCAGCCCTCTCCTACGAGCAGTACTTC.

This chain joins TRBV5-8 and TRBJ2-1, with unresolved D. CDR1 is SGHTS, CDR2 YDEGEE, per germline. This CDR3 comprises 16 residues. The V end lost 2 bases, the J end lost 8 bases, and 20 bases lay between the germline ends. CDR3 protein: CASSFLRRSFKHEQFF. In DNA form, the CDR3 reads TGTGCCAGCAGCTTTCTGAGACGGTCTTTTAAACATGAGCAGTTCTTC. The whole variable domain, remainder taken from reference TRBV5-8 and TRBJ2-1, is EAGVTQSPTHLIKTRGQQATLRCSPISGHTSVYWYQQALGLGLQFLLWYDEGEERNRGNFPPRFSGRQFPNYSSELNVNALELEDSALYLCASSFLRRSFKHEQFFGPGTRLTVL.

The CDR3 DNA reads TGTGCCAGCAGCTTAACAGGGAGTGAGCAGCCCCAGCATTTT. This codes for CASSLTGSEQPQHF. This sequence joins TRBV7-8 and TRBJ1-5; tentative D call: TRBD1 (6 bases). The ends were cut back, 2 bases at V and 7 bases at J, with 12 bases in the middle. CDR3 length equals 14 residues. Germline V gene data show CDR1 as SGHVS and CDR2 as FQNEAQ.

The J gene is TRBJ2-2, the V gene TRBV28; D not resolved. CDR3 size: 13 residues. Trimming took 3 bases from V and 7 from J, leaving 9 bases between them. Looked up from germline, CDR1 is MDHEN and CDR2 is SYDVKM. This CDR3 reads CASSLVSVGELFF. The CDR3 DNA is TGTGCCAGCAGTTTGGTCTCCGTCGGGGAGCTGTTTTTT. The full variable domain, in which reference TRBV28 and TRBJ2-2 provide the parts outside the CDR3, is DVKVTQSSRYLVKRTGEKVFLECVQDMDHENMFWYRQDPGLGLRLIYFSYDVKMKEKGDIPEGYSVSREKKERFSLILESASTNQTSMYLCASSLVSVGELFFGEGSRLTVL.

The chain is built from TRBV10-3 and TRBJ2-7, with D perhaps assigned TRBD1 or TRBD2 (6 bases each). Trimming removed 1 base from V and 5 bases from J, with 12 bases in between. Germline-derived CDR1 and CDR2 are ENHRY and SYGVKD. The CDR3 loop spans 14 amino acids. The chain's CDR3 is CAISEWGAPDEQYF. In nucleotides, the CDR3 is TGTGCCATCAGTGAGTGGGGGGCTCCGGACGAGCAGTACTTC.

The chain has TRBV23-1 and TRBJ1-1; no reliable D call. Being an ORF, TRBV23-1 has a function that is uncertain. The CDR3 length is 15 residues. The germline V and J ends were trimmed by 2 bases and 11 bases, with 21 bases remaining between them. The CDR3 sequence is CASSQPGRIDGRAFF. CDR3 nucleotide sequence: TGCGCCAGCAGTCAACCGGGCCGCATAGACGGACGGGCTTTCTTT.

Of note for this clone: Other DNA sequences within the sample encode an identical CDR3. The chain employs TRBV11-2 and TRBJ2-7; 7 positions match TRBD1. CDR1 and CDR2 (germline): SGHAT, FQNNGV. V trimming: 6 bases; J trimming: 2 bases; junction bases outside the gene matches: 7. This CDR3 comprises 14 residues. The CDR3 spells CASSRQGPAYEQYF. For the CDR3, the DNA is TGTGCCAGCAGTCGACAGGGTCCAGCCTACGAGCAGTACTTC.

In this sample, this clone turned up many times. V and J are TRBV10-1 and TRBJ2-3, with D hard to call. Between the trimmed V and J ends, which lost 7 bases and 0 bases, there was a span of 14 bases. From germline, CDR1 is WNHNN and CDR2 SYGVQD (reference sequence). CDR3 length equals 15 residues. The CDR3 region is CASTMTPFSTDTQYF. CDR3 nucleotide sequence: TGCGCCAGCACTATGACTCCTTTTAGCACAGATACGCAGTATTTT.

V is TRBV27 and J is TRBJ2-5; D gene uncertain. The CDR3 has 14 amino acids. Germline-derived CDR1 and CDR2 are MNHEY and SMNVEV (reference sequence). Between the trimmed V and J ends, which lost 4 bases and 5 bases, there was a span of 14 bases. The CDR3 nucleotides read TGTGCCAGCAGTTATCAGGCCACGGCGGAGACCCAGTACTTC. Translated, it gives CASSYQATAETQYF.

The V call is TRBV6-1, the J call TRBJ2-7, with D possibly TRBD2 on 6 matching bases. The V and J ends lost 7 bases and 6 bases respectively, with 16 bases between them. Germline loops: CDR1 MNHNS, CDR2 SASEGT. The length of the CDR3 is 13 residues. DNA for the CDR3: TGTGCCAGCACCTTAGCGGATCGGGCCGAGCAGTACTTC. It is translated as CASTLADRAEQYF.

This chain joins TRBV11-1 and TRBJ2-3, with D perhaps TRBD1 or TRBD2 (5 bases each). The CDR3 runs to 13 residues. Per the germline V gene, CDR1 is SGHAT and CDR2 is FQDESV (reference sequence). Trimming stripped 5 bases from V and 2 bases from J, with 8 bases between. CDR3 amino acids: CASSGTYTDTQYF. Written as DNA, the CDR3 is TGTGCCAGCAGCGGGACCTACACAGATACGCAGTATTTT. Full variable domain (outside the CDR3, taken from reference TRBV11-1 and TRBJ2-3): EAEVAQSPRYKITEKSQAVAFWCDPISGHATLYWYRQILGQGPELLVQFQDESVVDDSQLPKDRFSAERLKGVDSTLKIQPAELGDSAMYLCASSGTYTDTQYFGPGTRLTVL.

The chain joins TRBV18 to TRBJ2-7; a weak D match, TRBD2 (6 bases). The CDR3 is 19 residues long. The germline V gene encodes CDR1 KGHSH and CDR2 LQKENI. V was pared by 0 bases and J by 4 bases, with 25 bases between. The CDR3 nucleotides read TGTGCCAGCTCACCACCGGGCGGAATCGGGCACCAGGGAGGTTACGAGCAGTACTTC. The encoded protein is CASSPPGGIGHQGGYEQYF.

This clone was found a few times. The CDR3 is CSVGTSGSFTYEQYF. The CDR3 DNA is TGCAGCGTGGGGACTAGCGGGAGCTTCACCTACGAGCAGTACTTC. The V call is TRBV29-1, the J call TRBJ2-7, with 14 bases fitting TRBD2. Germline lookup yields CDR1 SQVTM and CDR2 ANQGSEA. The CDR3 length is 15 residues. Trimming removed 6 bases from V and 2 bases from J; junction bases left unmatched: 6.

V is TRBV5-4 and J is TRBJ2-3; TRBD2 matches at 9 bases. The CDR3 runs to 16 residues. With 4 bases clipped from V and 7 bases from J, the junction kept 13 bases outside the gene matches. Looked up from germline, CDR1 is SGHNT and CDR2 is YYREEE (reference sequence). CDR3 residues: CASSTELAGLGNTQYF. The CDR3 DNA reads TGTGCCAGCAGCACCGAGCTAGCGGGGCTTGGGAATACGCAGTATTTT.

The rearrangement uses TRBV11-2 and TRBJ2-7; D uncertain. The germline V gene encodes CDR1 SGHAT and CDR2 FQNNGV. CDR3 size: 13 residues. V shed 4 bases and J shed 0 bases, with 7 bases lying between them. The CDR3 nucleotides read TGTGCCAGCAGCTCCCAGCGCTCCTACGAGCAGTACTTC. Protein product: CASSSQRSYEQYF.

The V call is TRBV5-1, the J call TRBJ2-5; possibly TRBD1 for D (6 bases). V lost 3 bases to trimming and J lost 0 bases, with 9 bases between them. Germline assignment: CDR1 SGHRS and CDR2 YFSETQ. The CDR3 has 14 residues. The CDR3 sequence is CASSSGTYQETQYF. The DNA of the CDR3 is TGCGCCAGCAGCTCTGGGACATACCAAGAGACCCAGTACTTC.

V gene TRBV11-2 combines with J gene TRBJ1-1; no clear D. CDR1 is SGHAT and CDR2 is FQNNGV in the germline V gene. With 2 bases removed from V and 3 bases from J, the gap between germline ends came to 7 bases. The CDR3 is 13 residues long. The CDR3, as DNA: TGTGCCAGCAGCTTATTTATGTACACTGAAGCTTTCTTT. Translation: CASSLFMYTEAFF.

This chain uses TRBV7-8 with TRBJ2-7; D is possibly TRBD1 (6 bases). CDR1 is SGHVS, CDR2 FQNEAQ, per germline. Between the trimmed V and J ends, which lost 6 bases and 3 bases, there was a span of 15 bases. The CDR3 is made up of 14 amino acids. The CDR3 is CASRMASDSYEQYF. Written as DNA, the CDR3 is TGTGCCAGCAGAATGGCCTCGGACAGCTACGAGCAGTACTTC.

The CDR3 DNA reads as TGTGCCAGCAGCCTTAGCGGCTGGGATGAGCAGTTCTTC. Amino acids: CASSLSGWDEQFF. This sequence joins TRBV7-2 and TRBJ2-1; a weak D match, TRBD2 (6 bases). Trimming pared 5 bases from V and 8 bases from J, leaving 13 bases between. The CDR3 loop spans 13 amino acids. Germline CDR1 and CDR2: SGHTA and FQGNSA.

The chain combines TRBV14 with TRBJ2-2; D unresolved. Germline values: CDR1 SGHDN, CDR2 FVKESK. V was trimmed by 3 bases and J by 1 base, leaving 3 bases between them. This CDR3 has 13 amino acids. CDR3 coding DNA: TGTGCCAGCAGCCACTGGAACACCGGGGAGCTGTTTTTT. This sequence encodes CASSHWNTGELFF.

Here the CDR3 reads CASSPAAGTVEQFF. DNA for the CDR3: TGTGCCAGCAGCCCCGCGGCGGGGACGGTTGAGCAGTTCTTC. The genes are TRBV13 and TRBJ2-1; maybe TRBD2 (6 bases). The V gene's germline CDR1 is PRHDT and CDR2 FYEKMQ (reference sequence). V was shortened by 5 bases and J by 9 bases, with 17 bases between the two germline ends. This CDR3 has 14 amino acids.

The chain uses TRBV30 and TRBJ2-7; 9 bases agree with TRBD1. Per the germline V gene, CDR1 is GTSNPN and CDR2 is SVGIG (reference sequence). The CDR3 has 15 amino acids. Germline trimming cut 4 bases from V and 6 bases from J; bases unmatched to any gene: 13. The CDR3 region is CAWKLKGTGSFEQYF. The CDR3, as DNA: TGTGCCTGGAAACTCAAGGGGACAGGGTCGTTCGAGCAGTACTTC. Using reference TRBV30 and TRBJ2-7 for the parts outside the CDR3, the full variable domain is SQTIHQWPATLVQPVGSPLSLECTVEGTSNPNLYWYRQAAGRGLQLLFYSVGIGQISSEVPQNLSASRPQDRQFILSSKKLLLSDSGFYLCAWKLKGTGSFEQYFGPGTRLTVT.

The rearrangement links TRBV6-1 to TRBJ1-5; D ambiguous. The CDR3 extends over 15 amino acids. V lost 5 bases to trimming and J lost 0 bases, with 11 bases between them. Germline assignment: CDR1 MNHNS and CDR2 SASEGT. The CDR3 sequence: CASSSRQDSNQPQHF. CDR3 DNA sequence: TGTGCCAGCAGTTCTAGACAAGATAGCAATCAGCCCCAGCATTTT.

In its sample, this clone was seen many times. Additional DNA sequences in this sample encode the identical CDR3. The chain combines TRBV7-8 with TRBJ1-5, with D hard to call. The length of the CDR3 is 12 residues. V lost 0 bases and J lost 5, with 2 bases in between. The germline V gene has CDR1 SGHVS and CDR2 FQNEAQ. The CDR3 DNA sequence: TGTGCCAGCAGCTTAGCCGATCAGCCCCAGCATTTT. It yields the protein CASSLADQPQHF. Supplemented by reference TRBV7-8 and TRBJ1-5, the full variable domain reads GAGVSQSPRYKVAKRGQDVALRCDPISGHVSLFWYQQALGQGPEFLTYFQNEAQLDKSGLPSDRFFAERPEGSVSTLKIQRTQQEDSAVYLCASSLADQPQHFGDGTRLSIL.

About this clone itself: The identical CDR3 is also encoded by other nucleotide sequences in the sample. This chain joins TRBV5-1 and TRBJ2-5; D not certain. This CDR3 contains 13 residues. V was cut by 0 bases and J by 0 bases, with 3 bases left in between. CDR1 and CDR2 (germline): SGHRS, YFSETQ. The CDR3 sequence is CASSLAYQETQYF. The CDR3 nucleotides are TGCGCCAGCAGCTTGGCATACCAAGAGACCCAGTACTTC. The entire variable domain, with the rest obtained from reference TRBV5-1 and TRBJ2-5, is as follows: KAGVTQTPRYLIKTRGQQVTLSCSPISGHRSVSWYQQTPGQGLQFLFEYFSETQRNKGNFPGRFSGRQFSNSRSEMNVSTLELGDSALYLCASSLAYQETQYFGPGTRLLVL.

The chain carries TRBV29-1 and TRBJ2-5; 10 bases align to TRBD2. The J call may not be correct, given that the DNA end is closer to TRBJ2-7. CDR1 SQVTM and CDR2 ANQGSEA come from the germline V gene. The CDR3 runs to 13 residues. DNA for the CDR3: TGCAGCGTTGTTAGAAGCGGGAGGGCCGAGCAGTACTTC. Amino acids: CSVVRSGRAEQYF.

The CDR3 DNA reads TGTGCCAGCAGCCGGACAGGGAGGTATGAAGCTTTCTTT. This codes for CASSRTGRYEAFF. V and J are TRBV27 and TRBJ1-1; TRBD1 matches at 8 bases. Germline lookup yields CDR1 MNHEY and CDR2 SMNVEV (reference sequence). V lost 6 bases, J lost 7 bases, and 7 bases stayed unmatched. CDR3 length: 13 residues.

The chain employs TRBV4-1 and TRBJ2-1, with D possibly TRBD2 on 6 matching bases. V lost 1 base and J lost 0, with 10 bases in between. The CDR3 runs to 16 residues. In germline, CDR1 is MGHRA, CDR2 YSYEKL. The CDR3 DNA reads TGCGCCAGCAGCCAAGGAGACGGGAGCTCCTACAATGAGCAGTTCTTC. Translated: CASSQGDGSSYNEQFF.

This clone was recorded at least ten times. The genes are TRBV29-1 and TRBJ2-3; 12 bases match TRBD2. Germline values: CDR1 SQVTM, CDR2 ANQGSEA. Trimming removed 1 base from V and 1 base from J; junction bases left unmatched: 6. The CDR3 has 17 amino acids. The CDR3 region has the DNA TGCAGCGTTGAAGGCCACCGACTAGCGGGGGGCACAGATACGCAGTATTTT. Residues: CSVEGHRLAGGTDTQYF.

The chain is built from TRBV6-6 and TRBJ2-7; D uncertain. V shed 7 bases and J shed 3 bases, with 13 bases lying between them. Germline V gives CDR1 MNHNY, CDR2 SVGAGI (reference sequence). The CDR3 is made up of 13 amino acids. The CDR3 nucleotides read TGTGCCAGCACCCTCCGGGCAGGCTACGAGCAGTACTTC. Translated: CASTLRAGYEQYF.